This T cell receptor beta chain was identified during a study of T-cell reconstitution after alpha-beta-depleted transplantation in children. Preparing the TCRbeta library involved the use of unique molecular identifiers. TCRdb analysed the PCR reads with MiXCR anew, one entry per CDR3 protein. This sample has roughly 220,000 distinct CDR3 sequences; approximately 9.7% occur once, and the top ten carry over 4.5%. Per germline, CDR1 SGDLS and CDR2 YYNGEE. CDR3 size: 13 residues. With 0 bases removed from V and 5 bases from J, the gap between germline ends came to 8 bases. Sequencing was performed on PBMCs from the stem cell graft donor, taken from the stem cell graft. The clonotype was recovered from a human donor who donated a stem cell graft to a child with SCID. The chain joins TRBV9 to TRBJ1-1; D is ambiguous. This chain's CDR3 is CASSVVRSTEAFF. The DNA for the CDR3 is TGTGCCAGCAGCGTAGTCCGTTCGACTGAAGCTTTCTTT.